Reported below is one TCR beta chain. Antigen unknown. This sample is drawn from a study of shared clonotypes between healthy human individuals. As for the study in general: Participating donors consisted of a couple of women and three men aged 18 to 49.

V was pared by 1 base and J by 6 bases, with 8 bases between. This CDR3 is built from 12 residues. CDR1 and CDR2 (germline): SGHNT, YYREEE (reference sequence). In the original workflow: Filtering differed, since immunoSEQ gave only junction sequences and no quality scores. TCRdb's copy holds only in-frame clones and misses some; the assay was immunoSEQ multiplex PCR. The DNA was the basis for D and trimming; V, J and clone size are from that table. In the table there are about 1.1 million clones, roughly 80% of which are singletons. General study results and limits: Shared clonotypes across all four donors exceeded non-shared ones in generation probability. Memory subsets generally showed smaller estimated richness than naive subsets did.

V gene TRBV5-4 combines with J gene TRBJ2-7; D is uncertain. Sequenced material: memory CD4+ T cells from PBMCs. Subset: CD45RA-negative fraction. This sequence originates from a man younger than 30 in good health. Some clones in this sample may be carry-over from other donors' samples. This CDR3 is CASSLQIGEQYF. CDR3 coding DNA: TGTGCCAGCAGCTTGCAAATTGGCGAGCAGTACTTC.